Listed below are T cell receptor beta chains from one sample, sequenced in a study of regulatory T cells in long-lasting Graves disease. One entry per CDR3 protein, called by TCRdb with MiXCR from the multiplex PCR reads. The sample lists 450,000 or so distinct CDR3 sequences, 20% seen once, with 7.8% in the top ten. Specimen: peripheral blood mononuclear cells (PBMCs), collected when the disease was refractory, from a patient treated with antithyroid drugs. Receptors originate from a female donor with Graves disease. CDR3s include the opening cysteine and the closing phenylalanine or tryptophan. Fields, in order: CDR3 length, V gene, CDR3 protein.

>19|TRBV20-1
CSARVFLGTRKMNNSPLHF
>13|TRBV29-1
CSVAWRTEAGAFF
>18|TRBV11-3
CASSQDPLAGGPTYEQYF
>14|TRBV2
CASTRVGGYNEQFF
>12|TRBV28
CANGPPGYEQYF
>16|TRBV7-9
CASSLIGQISNTEAFF
>14|TRBV3-1
CASSQDTFQETQYF
>13|TRBV2
CASSEEAYNEQFF
>10|TRBV28
CASGRKLLFF
>16|TRBV12-3/TRBV12-4
CASIRDGPYSNQPQHF
>13|TRBV29-1
CSVYSGGNQPQHF
>13|TRBV28
CASSLFGQNEQYF
>14|TRBV6-2/TRBV6-3
CASSYSRGLDEQFF
>12|TRBV6-1
CASSGVFYEQYF
>17|TRBV5-1
CASSPLAGAMFSSEQYF
>17|TRBV28
CASSLEGTVGGTDTQYF
>14|TRBV10-3
CAISESGSPGGYTF
>16|TRBV6-2/TRBV6-3
CASSKPGQRHTGELFF
>18|TRBV6-1
CASSSRGRGYYSNQPQHF
>15|TRBV19
CASSIRQNQTYEQYF
>17|TRBV12-3/TRBV12-4
CASSPPGPQPLNTEAFF
>15|TRBV6-1
CASSASGTSGPEQYF
>13|TRBV2
CASRTSGLYEQYF
>16|TRBV10-3
CAISDFNSQASYEQYF
>19|TRBV2
CASRSGGKMRDNTWNEQFF
>14|TRBV7-9
CASSSRTGGTEAFF
>16|TRBV19
CASSRGGGPSVYGYTF
>15|TRBV5-1
CASRIAPGQTYEQYF
>14|TRBV28
CASNPGGDTSPLHF
>18|TRBV5-1
CASSLTGRTASSGNTIYF
>14|TRBV20-1
CSAPYLTGDQPQHF
>13|TRBV12-3/TRBV12-4
CASSTTGKNTIYF
>17|TRBV6-5
CASSSMTGGNSGNTIYF
>15|TRBV3-1
CASSQVNSDSYEQYF
>15|TRBV6-1
CASSHGQGARYGYTF
>15|TRBV28
CASTPWGEGNQPQHF
>14|TRBV5-1
CASSLAGEVYEQYF
>13|TRBV12-3/TRBV12-4
CASRGNSGSPLHF
>13|TRBV6-1
CASSGTAYSPLHF
>9|TRBV20-1
CSLNTEAFF
>16|TRBV7-8
CASSLERTGVNEKLFF
>13|TRBV7-6
CASSLVSNAEAFF
>15|TRBV20-1
CSARVGSWDPGELFF
>14|TRBV28
CASQRVPLVYGYTF
>14|TRBV5-6
CASSLGGFRQPQHF
>15|TRBV28
CASSLDSGRGYEQYF
>12|TRBV20-1
CSAREGGQPQHF
>13|TRBV5-1
CASSLRGSTEAFF
>13|TRBV6-1
CASSLERGYEQYF
>15|TRBV19
CASSQGTSGSQEQYF
>18|TRBV7-4
CTSSLNLLGGEANEKLLF
>11|TRBV29-1
CSATITSEQYF
>16|TRBV19
CASSDETGPLNQPQHF
>14|TRBV7-8
CASSLGWGTGEQYF
>15|TRBV6-5
CASSSVAGPTGELFF
>15|TRBV25-1
CASSEFGRGTSEAFF
>16|TRBV6-5
CASSYSREGSSYEQYF
>16|TRBV5-1
CASSLQESWTSYEQYF